Listed below are T cell receptor beta chains from one sample, sequenced in a study of blood T cell repertoires in COVID-19. Sequencing was performed with immunoSEQ multiplex PCR; in TCRdb, only in-frame clones are kept and a portion is missing. The sample holds some 42,000 clones, 70% to 90% seen once. Material: peripheral blood. Source of these receptors: a human donor in a cohort sampled during active COVID-19. CDR3s leave out the opening cysteine and the closing phenylalanine or tryptophan.

j_call v_call cdr3_aa
TRBJ2-3 TRBV2 ASSVSNLAGGPVSDTQY
TRBJ2-5 TRBV4-2 ASSQEMAGETQY
TRBJ2-7 TRBV9 ASSVAPDSYEQY
TRBJ2-1 TRBV7-2 ASSQGLYNEQF
TRBJ1-2 TRBV27 ASSSGTVHGYT
TRBJ2-5 TRBV13 ASSLARRSQETQY
TRBJ2-6 TRBV4-2 ASSRTTGSGANVLT
TRBJ1-1 TRBV4-1 ASSQERRTGNTEAF
TRBJ1-2 TRBV18 ASSPNAGHGYT
TRBJ2-1 TRBV5-5 ASSAQGRNEQF
TRBJ2-5 TRBV2 ASSEDRGGTETQY
TRBJ1-2 TRBV5-6 ASASTPPYGYT
TRBJ2-5 TRBV7-9 ASSRGTGGRQETQY
TRBJ2-7 TRBV30 AWTTPRVGDPIRKQY
TRBJ2-7 TRBV11-3 ASSLGWTGSHEQY
TRBJ2-7 TRBV20-1 SAPRGYEQY
TRBJ1-3 TRBV28 ASSYRGAGNTIY
TRBJ2-3 TRBV19 ASRSLVTGEADTQY
TRBJ2-7 TRBV5-6 ASSLGGSSYEQY
TRBJ1-6 TRBV6-5 ASKSTNRVDSPLH
TRBJ2-5 TRBV5-1 ASSGGQGGEETQY
TRBJ2-4 TRBV20-1 SASSGEEIQY
TRBJ2-7 TRBV7-5 VRSLPRGAGQY
TRBJ1-2 TRBV7-2 ASSSGGGYGYT
TRBJ1-3 TRBV6-5 ASSSVPRTGNTIY
TRBJ1-1 TRBV30 AQTQQAAAEAF
TRBJ1-1 TRBV5-5 ASSLELRTEAF
TRBJ2-3 TRBV10-3 AISEGLAGGDTQY
TRBJ2-6 TRBV19 ASSIGAGANVLT
TRBJ2-1 TRBV10-3 AISESLQRLSNEQF
TRBJ1-2 TRBV5-1 ASNLDPGQGSLLGGYT
TRBJ2-5 TRBV10-3 AINPGRGGSETQY
TRBJ1-1 TRBV7-9 ASSDGTGMNTEAF
TRBJ2-1 TRBV5-1 ASSGGDYTNEQF
TRBJ1-1 TRBV6-4 ASRSGLSGTEAF
TRBJ1-1 TRBV19 ASSQQGATEAF
TRBJ2-7 TRBV6-6 ASSSPGQGSYEQY
TRBJ2-7 TRBV5-1 ASSLVAQGTYYEQY
TRBJ2-1 TRBV14 ASSQGTGISYNEQF
TRBJ2-1 TRBV18 ASSPPGRPFGNEQF
TRBJ1-5 TRBV15 ATSSSYGTGGNQPQH
TRBJ2-1 TRBV5-1 ASSLPPSGGENEQF
TRBJ2-5 TRBV4-3 ASSQALGGRDRGQETQY
TRBJ1-2 TRBV4-2 ASSHQGGYT
TRBJ2-4 TRBV11-2 ASSSHKGVGNIQY
TRBJ1-1 TRBV19 ASSPQAGRYEAF
TRBJ2-7 TRBV11-3 ASSLAAGEQY